These 17 T cell receptor beta chains share one sample of origin, sequenced in a study of control samples from healthy donors and cancer patients. Here immunoSEQ multiplex PCR was the method, and the copy in TCRdb shows in-frame clones only, minus some. The table includes 150,000 to 200,000 clones, roughly 92% detected once. Material for sequencing was blood. The receptors derive from a man aged 25 to 40 in good health.

The chain employs TRBV6-5 and TRBJ2-7, with D unresolved. Per the germline V gene, CDR1 is MNHEY and CDR2 is SVGAGI. The CDR3 runs to 12 residues. With 5 bases removed from V and 5 bases from J, the gap between germline ends came to 10 bases. This chain's CDR3 is CASSRIANEQYF. In DNA form, the CDR3 reads TGTGCCAGCAGTAGGATAGCTAACGAGCAGTACTTC.

The chain couples TRBV25-1 to TRBJ2-3; D is uncertain. The CDR3 is 15 amino acids. V was clipped by 2 bases and J by 1 base, with 10 bases between them. The germline gives CDR1 MGHDK, CDR2 SYGVNS. Here the CDR3 reads CASSERRTGTDTQYF. CDR3 bases: TGTGCCAGCAGTGAAAGAAGGACGGGCACAGATACGCAGTATTTT.

V gene TRBV11-2 combines with J gene TRBJ1-4; 7 nucleotides match TRBD1. Germline V CDR1 and CDR2: SGHAT, FQNNGV. The junction had 8 bases not matched to a gene; V was cut back by 5 bases and J by 5 bases. The CDR3 is 15 amino acids. Here the CDR3 reads CASSSGTAGNEKLFF. The CDR3 bases are TGTGCCAGCAGCAGCGGGACAGCAGGGAATGAAAAACTGTTTTTT.

This sequence joins TRBV5-6 and TRBJ1-6; no firm D call. Germline CDR1 and CDR2: SGHDT and YYEEEE. The CDR3 loop spans 14 amino acids. V was shortened by 3 bases and J by 0 bases, with 4 bases between the two germline ends. CDR3 loop: CASSWSSYNSPLHF. In nucleotides, the CDR3 is TGTGCCAGCAGCTGGAGCTCCTATAATTCACCCCTCCACTTT.

Only one count was recorded for this clone. The chain recombines TRBV14 with TRBJ1-6, with 8 bases lining up with TRBD1. Trimming took 1 base from V and 8 from J; bases not matched to a gene: 7. The CDR3 covers 16 residues. Germline CDR1 and CDR2: SGHDN and FVKESK. CDR3 nucleotides: TGTGCCAGCAGCCAAGTCGGACAGGGAGGGGATTCACCCCTCCACTTT. It codes for CASSQVGQGGDSPLHF.

The chain has TRBV28 and TRBJ2-5, with D hard to call. Germline V gene sequence: CDR1 MDHEN, CDR2 SYDVKM. Trimming pared 6 bases from V and 3 bases from J, leaving 14 bases between. The CDR3 loop spans 14 amino acids. The CDR3 here is CASSTPGRKETQYF. The CDR3 bases are TGTGCCAGCAGCACCCCGGGCCGAAAAGAGACCCAGTACTTC.

This chain uses TRBV6-6 with TRBJ2-4, with D possibly matching TRBD1 (5 bases). V was shortened by 7 bases and J by 6 bases, with 16 bases between the two germline ends. This CDR3 region has 14 residues. Germline V gene data show CDR1 as MNHNY and CDR2 as SVGAGI (reference sequence). The CDR3 region is CASTDTRAGNIQYF. The DNA for the CDR3 is TGTGCCAGCACCGACACCAGGGCCGGAAACATTCAGTACTTC.

The chain uses TRBV4-1 and TRBJ1-2; TRBD1 matches at 7 bases. CDR1 is MGHRA and CDR2 is YSYEKL in the germline V gene. The J segment lost 11 bases and the V segment lost 4 bases, leaving 4 bases of the junction unmatched. The CDR3 contains 11 residues. CDR3 sequence: CASSRGDSYTF. In DNA form, the CDR3 reads TGCGCCAGCAGCCGAGGGGACAGTTACACCTTC.

This chain links TRBV2 with TRBJ1-1; 8 positions match TRBD1. CDR1 is SNHLY, CDR2 FYNNEI, per germline. The CDR3 consists of 13 residues. V shed 7 bases, J shed 2 bases, and the junction held 3 bases outside the gene matches. The CDR3 protein is CASKGTGNTEAFF. The CDR3 DNA reads as TGTGCCAGCAAGGGGACAGGCAACACTGAAGCTTTCTTT.

This chain connects TRBV6-5 to TRBJ1-4; TRBD1 is a possible D gene (6 bases). V lost 6 bases to trimming and J lost 8 bases, with 16 bases between them. CDR3 length: 14 residues. Germline CDR1 and CDR2: MNHEY and SVGAGI. CDR3 sequence (DNA): TGTGCCAGCAGGACGACAGGAGAAGGCGAAAAACTGTTTTTT. The encoded protein is CASRTTGEGEKLFF.

The CDR3 loop is CASSLEGAQPQHF. The DNA for the CDR3 is TGCGCCAGCAGCTTGGAGGGGGCTCAGCCCCAGCATTTT. This chain joins TRBV5-1 and TRBJ1-5; 7 bases match TRBD1. The CDR3 is 13 residues long. Germline V gene data show CDR1 as SGHRS and CDR2 as YFSETQ. Trimming at V came to 0 bases and at J to 6 bases, leaving 0 bases not matched to a gene.

The chain is built from TRBV3-1 (or the pseudogene TRBV3-2) and TRBJ1-5; D gene unclear. This CDR3 contains 14 residues. The germline CDR1 and CDR2 sequences are LGHDT and YNNKEL (reference sequence). Deletions cut 1 base from V and 3 bases from J, with 7 bases between. The CDR3 spells CASSQAGTNQPQHF. DNA of the CDR3: TGTGCCAGCAGCCAAGCTGGTACCAATCAGCCCCAGCATTTT.

This clone has just one count. The CDR3 reads CASSPRNPMEETQYF. CDR3 bases: TGTGCCAGCAGCCCCAGGAACCCGATGGAAGAGACCCAGTACTTC. The chain couples TRBV5-4 to TRBJ2-5, with D uncertain. V lost 4 bases, J lost 3 bases, and 16 bases lay in between. Germline CDR1 SGHNT, CDR2 YYREEE (reference sequence). There are 15 residues in the CDR3.

The chain recombines TRBV30 with TRBJ1-1, with D possibly being TRBD1 (6 bases). V gave up 7 bases and J gave up 0 bases, with 15 bases separating them. Per germline, CDR1 GTSNPN and CDR2 SVGIG (reference sequence). The CDR3 covers 14 residues. Written as DNA, the CDR3 is TGTGCCTCCTCGGCGGGGGGCATGAACACTGAAGCTTTCTTT. Translated: CASSAGGMNTEAFF.

V is TRBV28 and J is TRBJ1-1, with D unclear. CDR3 length: 14 amino acids. Trimming took 7 bases from V and 0 from J, leaving 12 bases between them. Germline CDR1 MDHEN, CDR2 SYDVKM. Here the CDR3 DNA reads TGTGCCAGCACCCCAGTGGGTATGAACACTGAAGCTTTCTTT. This gives the protein CASTPVGMNTEAFF. The full variable domain, in which reference TRBV28 and TRBJ1-1 provide the parts outside the CDR3, is DVKVTQSSRYLVKRTGEKVFLECVQDMDHENMFWYRQDPGLGLRLIYFSYDVKMKEKGDIPEGYSVSREKKERFSLILESASTNQTSMYLCASTPVGMNTEAFFGQGTRLTVV.

The V call is TRBV5-1, the J call TRBJ2-7, with 10 nucleotides matching TRBD2. With 8 bases clipped from V and 4 bases from J, the junction kept 3 bases outside the gene matches. The CDR3 length is 12 residues. Per the germline V gene, CDR1 is SGHRS and CDR2 is YFSETQ. In DNA form, the CDR3 reads TGCGCCAGTTCTAGCGGGAGATACGAGCAGTACTTC. Translating it yields CASSSGRYEQYF.

The genes are TRBV9 and TRBJ1-1, with 10 bases matching TRBD1. Germline trimming cut 2 bases from V and 5 bases from J; bases unmatched to any gene: 6. The CDR3 consists of 15 residues. In germline, CDR1 is SGDLS, CDR2 YYNGEE. CDR3 nucleotides: TGTGCCAGCAGCGTCGGACAGGGGGTCGGGACTGAAGCTTTCTTT. Amino acids: CASSVGQGVGTEAFF.